This TCR beta chain is from a study of cytomegalovirus exposure and HLA in healthy donors (dated by TCRdb to 2016 to 2017). In terms of the full investigation: An earlier analysis of under 600 of the donors reported roughly 270 Gb of sequence data and some 120 million unique TCR beta sequences from 150 million to 200 million T cells. High-throughput TCR immunosequencing, statistical association of individual TCRs with disease status, and machine learning were combined to predict cytomegalovirus infection status. HLA typing covered class I and class II loci at four-digit resolution. Along with the 666-subject first cohort, a separate validation cohort of 120 different subjects was used. The number of donors typed differed by locus, with about 629-630 for A, B, C, DRB1 and DQB1, around 560 for DQA1, under 610 for DPA1, and some 470 for DPB1. In a later analysis, previously published TCR beta repertoires from several hundred donors were re-analyzed and high-resolution HLA genotyping was added so that TCR occurrence patterns could be studied. In a later genetic analysis, genome-wide SNP genotypes for 398 of the 666 donors were used, and that subset was treated as a discovery cohort. Donor age, sex, ethnicity and CMV serostatus were compiled alongside the repertoire data. A few DR-DQ haplotypes were handled as single units for association and clustering because linkage in the cohort was strong. In an earlier analysis of 550 to 700 of the donors, high-throughput TCR beta sequencing was used to judge whether each TCR beta V gene segment behaved as functional or pseudogenic. About 300 gigabases of sequencing data and 80 million or so unique TCR sequences were included in an early release covering around 600 HLA-typed donors. In the later analysis, no new phenotypic data were used to find candidate immune exposures; instead, reliance was placed on TCR beta sequences and their occurrence across donors. All discovery cohort repertoires had been generated on a single sequencing platform. Among under 450 genotyped donors of the cohort, an average of around 240,000 unique TCR beta nucleotide sequences were sequenced per donor, around 18% of them non-productive. The genetic ancestry cluster associated with self-reported Caucasian donors included 81% of the roughly 400 genotyped donors. The study profiled the T cell repertoires of around 700 subjects by immunosequencing and related them to cytomegalovirus serostatus. The study aimed to test whether signatures of past pathogen exposure could be identified by cataloging public T cell receptors.

The cohort comprised some 680 healthy bone marrow donors. At the time of sampling, every cohort member was nominally healthy, though immune exposures that went unrecorded were likely present. The donor tested CMV seronegative and was one of the 352 seronegative cohort members. Each donor provided a peripheral blood sample, and peripheral blood mononuclear cells were used for TCR beta sequencing. Genomic DNA extraction from the blood cell samples was performed with the Qiagen DNeasy Blood Extraction Kit. The junction shows trimming of 2 bases on V and 4 bases on J, plus 9 bases between the germline ends. The CDR3, from cysteine to phenylalanine, totals 13 residues. Of the read, only the CDR3 DNA is kept; its 39 bases are in frame from base 1. Based on the germline V gene, the CDR1 and CDR2 sequences are SNHLY and FYNNEI. Study-wide findings and limitations: In the study, around 160 TCR beta chains were listed as associated with cytomegalovirus. In vitro tests confirmed that a few of the cytomegalovirus-associated TCR beta chains recognize cytomegalovirus antigens. According to a later analysis, parvovirus B19, influenza, CMV and Epstein-Barr virus appeared linked to several top co-occurrence clusters. A later genetic analysis reported fewer N-insertions in productive TCRs among donors in an Asian-associated ancestry cluster than the roughly 620-donor mean. The only immune exposure information available for the cohort was CMV serostatus. The presence/absence analyses assumed that sequencing depth was roughly uniform across donors, and that assumption may not be true. Because some donors lacked HLA typing at each locus, the association tests relied only on the typed subset. The sequencing pipeline was judged likely to have produced a cluster of highly shared sequence variants as a technical artifact. While some public TCRs were present in many individuals, most TCR sequences turned up only very rarely across donors. A later analysis found that most CMV-associated TCR beta chains appeared HLA-restricted, with HLA associations seemingly driven largely by CMV exposure. The classifier was reported to diagnose cytomegalovirus status with high specificity and sensitivity in both the original cohort and the validation cohort. Only TCR beta chains were sequenced in this cohort, and the absence of alpha or paired-chain data limited detectable features. In a later genetic analysis, a missense DCLRE1C variant was associated with V-gene and J-gene trimming of TCR beta chains, and the association was replicated in an independent cohort. A later analysis found that TCR association rates varied across HLA loci, with DRB1 alleles showing the most associated TCRs and HLA-C alleles the fewest. The authors suggested that the approach could potentially be extended to other disease states and immunological phenotypes. When HLA alleles, especially DR and DQ, strongly co-occurred, TCR associations were difficult to assign to individual alleles. A further reported finding was that TCR beta sequences accurately predicted the HLA-A and HLA-B alleles for most subjects in the first cohort. Linkage disequilibrium might explain the correlated functional status among segregating V segments, but an unknown experimental factor could not be ruled out. In an earlier analysis of under 600 of the donors, most TCR beta V segments were observed in productive rearrangements about 87% or about 30% of the time, broadly matching IMGT annotations. Fewer than 20 rarely observed V segments, including chromosome 9 orphons, were excluded from the earlier analysis of 550 to 700 of the donors because counts were too low. In a later analysis, 15,000 to 20,000 TCR beta sequences were associated with specific HLA alleles at a false discovery rate of 0.05. Some IMGT-functional V segments, including TRBV6-2 and TRBV6-3, could not be distinguished by the 87-base-pair reads and were therefore excluded. Compared with equally common non-associated chains, HLA-associated TCR beta chains in a later analysis were more clonally expanded and had lower generation probabilities.

Worth noting for this clone: Its antigen remains undetermined. Base qualities were left out, and no much larger clone turns up one base away.

Receptors were amplified or captured by the immunoSEQ multiplex PCR assay. The multiplex PCR relied on a mix of 60 forward primers for TCR Vbeta segments and 13 reverse primers for TCR Jbeta segments. Amplification of the CDR3 region of rearranged TCR beta genes was performed with a multiplex PCR assay on genomic DNA. Amplified TCR beta libraries were sequenced as 87-base-pair reads on the Illumina HiSeq System. In the authors' own workflow: Across the 600 to 700 repertoires, a later analysis counted some 80 million unique TCR beta chains, some 11 million of which were shared by at least two donors. To remove PCR and sequencing errors, raw reads were error-corrected and collapsed into unique sequences using a nearest-neighbor algorithm that merged closely related sequences. Alignment of CDR3 sequences to IMGT reference sequences was used to assign V, D and J gene segments. Each retained sequence needed at least a six-nucleotide match to both a V gene segment and a J gene segment. Rearrangements were called productive when the CDR3 lacked stop codons and stayed in frame with V and J; all others were non-productive. CDR3 was defined by IMGT convention, running from the second conserved V-encoded cysteine to the conserved J-encoded phenylalanine. Sequences without an unambiguous match to a single V gene segment were excluded from the earlier analysis of almost 600 of the donors. In an earlier analysis of several hundred of the donors, V segments were called functional above 56.7% productive rearrangements and were called segregating when the between-donor standard deviation exceeded 5%. A statistical classification framework was built to diagnose cytomegalovirus status from the catalog of TCR beta chain sequences. A later analysis assigned V and J genes by comparing TCR nucleotide sequences with IMGT/GENE-DB human TR gene sequences. The TCRdist pipeline was used in a later analysis to assign CDR3 sequences and most-parsimonious VDJ recombination scenarios. In a later analysis, every TCR beta chain was defined by the combination of its CDR3 amino acid sequence and its V-gene family, and reads without a unique V-gene family were dropped. As a way to deal with suspected cross-contamination and a sequencing artifact, a later analysis dropped over 550 nucleotide sequences that were highly shared and had low generation probability. For each public chain, a later analysis derived a clonal expansion index from normalized ranks of inferred template counts within each repertoire. In a later analysis, generation probabilities were computed with a VDJ recombination model fitted to out-of-frame rearrangements, and the resulting probabilities were checked against IGoR. In a later analysis, hypergeometric tests were used to score TCR-TCR, TCR-HLA and TCR-CMV co-occurrence, with a repertoire-size bias correction applied to TCR pairs. To estimate false discovery rates, a later analysis permuted the HLA or CMV assignments 20 times. In a later analysis, co-occurring TCRs were grouped with DBSCAN, and TCRdist sequence similarity was added when clustering was performed within HLA-allele-positive subsets. For co-occurrence clustering, repertoires with fewer than 30,000 or more than 120,000 public chains were excluded, along with five or six repertoires with anomalous nucleotide sharing. TCRdb holds this immuneACCESS table with in-frame rearrangements only. Some clones are missing; in checked studies, unresolved V genes explain under half, and the rest has no known cause. The DNA was the basis for D and trimming; V, J and clone size are from that table. The sample yields about 130,000 clones; about 80% were counted once. The ten largest clonotypes hold 1% of the sample.

The V and J segments used are TRBV2 and TRBJ2-7, and possibly TRBD1, on 5 matching bases. Sample: PBMCs. The TCR was taken from a man in his forties in good health and CMV-seronegative. The CDR3 in this case is CASSEFREYEQYF. Read as DNA, the sequence is TGTGCCAGCAGTGAATTCAGGGAATACGAGCAGTACTTC.